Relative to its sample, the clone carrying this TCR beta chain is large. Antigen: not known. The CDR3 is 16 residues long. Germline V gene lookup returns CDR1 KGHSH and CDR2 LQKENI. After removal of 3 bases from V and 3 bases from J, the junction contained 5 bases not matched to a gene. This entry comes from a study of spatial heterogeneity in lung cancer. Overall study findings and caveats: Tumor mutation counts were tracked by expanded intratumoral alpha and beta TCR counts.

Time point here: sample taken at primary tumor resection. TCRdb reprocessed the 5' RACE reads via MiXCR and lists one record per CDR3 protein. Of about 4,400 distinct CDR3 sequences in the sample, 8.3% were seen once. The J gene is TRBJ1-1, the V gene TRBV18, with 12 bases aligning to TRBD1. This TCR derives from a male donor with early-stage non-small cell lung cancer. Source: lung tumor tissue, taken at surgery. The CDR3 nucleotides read TGTGCCAGCTCACCGGGACAGGGGGCGTTTCACACTGAAGCTTTCTTT. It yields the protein CASSPGQGAFHTEAFF.